This TCR beta chain was sequenced for a study of T cell responses to AZD1222 COVID-19 vaccine. Study results and limitations: Only after the peak T cell response were repertoires sampled. The donor cohort was predominantly white British with a female majority, and clonal diversity may have been underestimated.

Assay used: immunoSEQ multiplex PCR; TCRdb lists only in-frame clones, some missing. The sample yields about 69,000 clones, around four fifths seen once. CDR3 length: 14 amino acids. The germline V gene has CDR1 LNHDA and CDR2 SQIVND (reference sequence). Trimming stripped 5 bases from V and 0 bases from J, with 9 bases between. Worth noting for this clone: The antigen is not known.

This TCR was sampled from an adult who received the AZD1222 COVID-19 vaccine. The input for sequencing was peripheral blood, taken 28 days after the second AZD1222 dose. The genes are TRBV19 and TRBJ2-3; D remains ambiguous. CDR3 protein: CASSAYYSTDTQYF. In DNA form, the CDR3 reads TGTGCCAGTAGTGCTTATTATAGCACAGATACGCAGTATTTT. Full variable domain (missing parts from reference TRBV19 and TRBJ2-3): DGGITQSPKYLFRKEGQNVTLSCEQNLNHDAMYWYRQDPGQGLRLIYYSQIVNDFQKGDIAEGYSVSREKKESFPLTVTSAQKNPTAFYLCASSAYYSTDTQYFGPGTRLTVL.